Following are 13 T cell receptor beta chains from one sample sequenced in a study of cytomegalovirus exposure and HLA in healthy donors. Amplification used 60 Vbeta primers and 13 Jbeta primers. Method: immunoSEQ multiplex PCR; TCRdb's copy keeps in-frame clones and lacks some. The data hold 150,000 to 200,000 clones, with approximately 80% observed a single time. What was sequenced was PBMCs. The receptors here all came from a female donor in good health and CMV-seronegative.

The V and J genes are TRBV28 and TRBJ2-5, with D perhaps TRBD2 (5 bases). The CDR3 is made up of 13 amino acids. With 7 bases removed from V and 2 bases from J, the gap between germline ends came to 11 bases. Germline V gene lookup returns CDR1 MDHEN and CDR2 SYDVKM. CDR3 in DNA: TGTGCCAGCAAGGACGGAGGACAAGAGACCCAGTACTTC. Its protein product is CASKDGGQETQYF.

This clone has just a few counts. This CDR3 is CASSFWLFGGGGANVLTF. The CDR3 DNA reads TGTGCCAGCAGCTTTTGGCTATTCGGGGGAGGTGGGGCCAACGTCCTGACTTTC. The chain joins TRBV5-6 to TRBJ2-6; perhaps TRBD2 as D (6 bases). The CDR3 is 18 residues long. Trimming took 2 bases from V and 3 from J, leaving 18 bases between them. The germline gives CDR1 SGHDT, CDR2 YYEEEE.

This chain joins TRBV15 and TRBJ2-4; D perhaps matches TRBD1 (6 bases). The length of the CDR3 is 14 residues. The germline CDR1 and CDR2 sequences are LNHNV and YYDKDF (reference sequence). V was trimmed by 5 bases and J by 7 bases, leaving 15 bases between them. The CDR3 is CATSRGAGVNIQYF. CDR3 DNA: TGTGCCACCAGCCGAGGGGCAGGGGTGAACATTCAGTACTTC.

In DNA, the CDR3 is TGCGCCAGCTCTTCAGGGACAGGGGGAACCTACGAGCAGTACTTC. As protein: CASSSGTGGTYEQYF. The V gene is TRBV5-1, the J gene TRBJ2-7; 11 bases line up with TRBD1. Germline V CDR1 and CDR2: SGHRS, YFSETQ. V dropped 7 bases and J dropped 2; count of bases not matched to a gene: 8. The length of the CDR3 is 15 residues.

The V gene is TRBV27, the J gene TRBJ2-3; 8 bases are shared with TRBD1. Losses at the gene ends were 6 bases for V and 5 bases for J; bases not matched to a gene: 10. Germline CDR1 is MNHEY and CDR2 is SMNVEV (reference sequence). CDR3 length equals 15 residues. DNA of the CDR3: TGTGCCAGCAGCCCGAACGCAGGGGGCAAAGATACGCAGTATTTT. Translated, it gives CASSPNAGGKDTQYF.

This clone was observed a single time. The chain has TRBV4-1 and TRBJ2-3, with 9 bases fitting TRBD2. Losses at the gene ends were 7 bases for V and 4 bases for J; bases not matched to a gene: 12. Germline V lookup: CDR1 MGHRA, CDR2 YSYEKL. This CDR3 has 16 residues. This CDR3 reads CASKPGSGGFADTQYF. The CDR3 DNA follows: TGCGCCAGCAAACCGGGGAGCGGGGGGTTCGCAGATACGCAGTATTTT.

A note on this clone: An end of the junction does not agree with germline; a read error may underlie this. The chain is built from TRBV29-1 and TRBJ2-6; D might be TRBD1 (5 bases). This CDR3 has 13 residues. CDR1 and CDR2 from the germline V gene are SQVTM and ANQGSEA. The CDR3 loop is CSPRIAGANGLTF. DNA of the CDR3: TGCAGCCCCCGAATCGCTGGGGCCAACGGCCTGACTTTC.

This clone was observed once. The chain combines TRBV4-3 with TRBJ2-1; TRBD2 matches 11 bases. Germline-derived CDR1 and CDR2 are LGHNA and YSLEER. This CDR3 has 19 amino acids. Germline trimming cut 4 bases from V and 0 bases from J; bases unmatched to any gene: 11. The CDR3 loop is CASSPDPSGGLSSYNEQFF. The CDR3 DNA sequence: TGCGCCAGCAGCCCCGACCCTAGCGGGGGGCTGAGCTCCTACAATGAGCAGTTCTTC.

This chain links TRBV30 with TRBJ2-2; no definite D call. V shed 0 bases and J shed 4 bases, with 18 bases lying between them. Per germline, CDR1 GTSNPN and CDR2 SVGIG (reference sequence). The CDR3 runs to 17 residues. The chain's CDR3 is CAWSVNLLYTTTGELFF. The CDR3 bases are TGTGCCTGGAGTGTAAATTTACTGTATACCACCACCGGGGAGCTGTTTTTT.

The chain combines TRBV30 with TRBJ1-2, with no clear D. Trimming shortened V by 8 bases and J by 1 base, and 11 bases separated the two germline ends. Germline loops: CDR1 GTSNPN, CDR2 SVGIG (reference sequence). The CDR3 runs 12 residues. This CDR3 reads CAKSRNNYGYTF. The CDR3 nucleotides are TGTGCCAAGTCGCGGAATAACTATGGCTACACCTTC.

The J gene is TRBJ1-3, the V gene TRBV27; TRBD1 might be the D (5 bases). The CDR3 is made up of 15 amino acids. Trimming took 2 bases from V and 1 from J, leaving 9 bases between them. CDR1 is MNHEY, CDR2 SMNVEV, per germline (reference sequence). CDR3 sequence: CASSLQGNSGNTIYF. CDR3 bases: TGTGCCAGCAGTTTACAGGGAAATTCTGGAAACACCATATATTTT.

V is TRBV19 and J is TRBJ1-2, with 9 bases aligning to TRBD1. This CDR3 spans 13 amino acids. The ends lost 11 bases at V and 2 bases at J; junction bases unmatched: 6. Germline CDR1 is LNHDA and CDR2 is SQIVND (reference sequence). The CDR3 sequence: CASAGQGNYGYTF. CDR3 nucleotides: TGTGCCTCTGCGGGACAGGGAAACTATGGCTACACCTTC. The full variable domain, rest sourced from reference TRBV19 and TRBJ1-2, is DGGITQSPKYLFRKEGQNVTLSCEQNLNHDAMYWYRQDPGQGLRLIYYSQIVNDFQKGDIAEGYSVSREKKESFPLTVTSAQKNPTAFYLCASAGQGNYGYTFGSGTRLTVV.

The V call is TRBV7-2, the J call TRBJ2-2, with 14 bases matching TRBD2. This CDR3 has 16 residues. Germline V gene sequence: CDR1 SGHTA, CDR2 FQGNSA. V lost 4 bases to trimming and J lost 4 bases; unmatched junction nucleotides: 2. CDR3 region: CASSSGLAGATGELFF. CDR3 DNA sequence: TGTGCCAGCAGCTCGGGACTAGCGGGAGCCACCGGGGAGCTGTTTTTT. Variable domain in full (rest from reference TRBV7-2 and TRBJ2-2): GAGVSQSPSNKVTEKGKDVELRCDPISGHTALYWYRQSLGQGLEFLIYFQGNSAPDKSGLPSDRFSAERTGGSVSTLTIQRTQQEDSAVYLCASSSGLAGATGELFFGEGSRLTVL.